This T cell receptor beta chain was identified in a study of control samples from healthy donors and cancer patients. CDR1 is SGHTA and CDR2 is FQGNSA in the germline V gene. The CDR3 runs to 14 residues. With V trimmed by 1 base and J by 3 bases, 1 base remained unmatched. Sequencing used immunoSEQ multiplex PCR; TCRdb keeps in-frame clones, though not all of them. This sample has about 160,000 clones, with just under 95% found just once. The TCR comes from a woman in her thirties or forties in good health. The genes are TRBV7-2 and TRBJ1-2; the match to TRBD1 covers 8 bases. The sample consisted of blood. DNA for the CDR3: TGTGCCAGCAGCTTAGGGGGACAGGACTATGGCTACACCTTC. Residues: CASSLGGQDYGYTF.